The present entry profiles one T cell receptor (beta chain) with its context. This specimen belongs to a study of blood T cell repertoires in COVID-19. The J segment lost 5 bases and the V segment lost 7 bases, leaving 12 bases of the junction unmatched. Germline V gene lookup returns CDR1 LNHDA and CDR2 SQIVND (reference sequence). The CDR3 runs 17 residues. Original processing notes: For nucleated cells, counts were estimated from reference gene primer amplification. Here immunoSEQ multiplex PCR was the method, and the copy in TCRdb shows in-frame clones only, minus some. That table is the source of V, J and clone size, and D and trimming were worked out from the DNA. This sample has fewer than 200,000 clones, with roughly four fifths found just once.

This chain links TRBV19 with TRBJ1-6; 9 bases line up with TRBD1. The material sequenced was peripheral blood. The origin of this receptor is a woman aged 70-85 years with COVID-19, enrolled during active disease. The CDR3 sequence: CASTSFYGQGNNSPLHF. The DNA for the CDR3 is TGTGCCAGTACCTCATTTTACGGACAGGGGAATAATTCACCCCTCCACTTT.